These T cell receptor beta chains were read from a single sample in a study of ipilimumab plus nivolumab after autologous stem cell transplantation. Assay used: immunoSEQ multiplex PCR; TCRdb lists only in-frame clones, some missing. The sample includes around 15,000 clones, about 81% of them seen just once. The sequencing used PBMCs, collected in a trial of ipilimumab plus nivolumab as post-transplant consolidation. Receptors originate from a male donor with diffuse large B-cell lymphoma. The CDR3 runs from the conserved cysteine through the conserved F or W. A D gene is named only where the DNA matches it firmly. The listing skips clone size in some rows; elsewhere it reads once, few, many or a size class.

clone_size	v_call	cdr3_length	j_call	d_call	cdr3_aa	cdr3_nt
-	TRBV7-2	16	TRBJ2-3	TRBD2	CASSLTSGGTPDTQYF	TGTGCCAGCAGCTTAACTAGCGGGGGGACCCCAGATACGCAGTATTTT
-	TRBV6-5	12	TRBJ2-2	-	CASSLGSGELFF	TGTGCCAGCAGTTTGGGGTCCGGGGAGCTGTTTTTT
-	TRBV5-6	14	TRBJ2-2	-	CASSLDEGAGELFF	TGTGCCAGCAGCCTGGACGAGGGTGCCGGGGAGCTGTTTTTT
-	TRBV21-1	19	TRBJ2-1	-	CASSKVNQTSGRSYNEQFF	TGTGCCAGCAGCAAAGTAAATCAGACTAGCGGGAGGTCCTACAATGAGCAGTTCTTC
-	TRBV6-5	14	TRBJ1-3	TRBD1	CASSTGSSGNTIYF	TGTGCCAGCTCGACAGGGAGCTCTGGAAACACCATATATTTT
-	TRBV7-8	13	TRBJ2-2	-	CASSNRGPGELFF	TGTGCCAGCAGCAATAGGGGACCCGGGGAGCTGTTTTTT
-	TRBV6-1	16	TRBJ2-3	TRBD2	CASIDNGLAGVRAQYF	TGTGCCAGCATTGACAATGGACTAGCGGGAGTTAGGGCGCAGTATTTT
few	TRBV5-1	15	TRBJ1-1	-	CASSIDPGKDTEAFF	TGCGCCAGCAGCATTGACCCCGGCAAGGACACTGAAGCTTTCTTT
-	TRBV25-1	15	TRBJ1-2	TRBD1	CASSESRTGLYGYTF	TGTGCCAGCAGTGAATCGAGGACAGGGCTCTATGGCTACACCTTC
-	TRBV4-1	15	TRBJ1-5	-	CASSQSFASDQPQHF	TGCGCCAGCAGCCAAAGTTTTGCCAGCGATCAGCCCCAGCATTTT
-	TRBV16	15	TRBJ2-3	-	CASSQYQGPKDTQYF	TGTGCCAGCAGCCAATATCAGGGGCCGAAAGATACGCAGTATTTT
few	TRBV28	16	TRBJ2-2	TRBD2	CASSSYSGGAPGELFF	TGTGCCAGCAGTTCCTATAGCGGGGGGGCCCCCGGGGAGCTGTTTTTT
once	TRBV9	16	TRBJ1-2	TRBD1	CASSGQGRQVNYGYTF	TGTGCCAGCAGCGGACAGGGTAGACAGGTTAACTATGGCTACACCTTC
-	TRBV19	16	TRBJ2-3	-	CASSIGGPLRGDTQYF	TGTGCCAGTAGTATAGGAGGGCCTTTAAGGGGAGATACGCAGTATTTT
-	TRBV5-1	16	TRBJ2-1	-	CASGIGGREKENEQFF	TGCGCCAGCGGGATAGGGGGACGGGAAAAGGAAAATGAGCAGTTCTTC
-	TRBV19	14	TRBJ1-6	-	CASSIGNGNSPLHF	TGTGCCAGTAGTATCGGGAACGGAAATTCACCCCTCCACTTT
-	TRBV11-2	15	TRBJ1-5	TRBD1	CASSLGQGPNQPQHF	TGTGCCAGCAGCTTGGGACAGGGACCCAATCAGCCCCAGCATTTT
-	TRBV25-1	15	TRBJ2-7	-	CASSEGRWESYEQYF	TGTGCCAGCAGTGAAGGGCGATGGGAATCCTACGAGCAGTACTTC
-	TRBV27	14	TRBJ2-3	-	CASRLQGLTDTQYF	TGTGCCAGCAGGTTACAGGGACTCACAGATACGCAGTATTTT
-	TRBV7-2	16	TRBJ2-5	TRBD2	CASSLGLAGMGETQYF	TGTGCCAGCAGCTTAGGACTAGCGGGGATGGGGGAGACCCAGTACTTC
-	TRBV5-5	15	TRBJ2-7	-	CASSLVRDRGYEQYF	TGTGCCAGCAGCTTGGTGCGGGACCGGGGGTACGAGCAGTACTTC
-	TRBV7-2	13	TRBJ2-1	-	CASSPPPGREQFF	TGTGCCAGCAGCCCACCCCCCGGGCGGGAGCAGTTCTTC
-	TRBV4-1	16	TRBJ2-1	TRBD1	CASSPPRTGGNNEQFF	TGCGCCAGCAGCCCACCCAGGACAGGGGGGAACAATGAGCAGTTCTTC
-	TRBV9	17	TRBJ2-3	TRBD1	CASSPREGAWGTDTQYF	TGTGCCAGCAGCCCCCGCGAGGGGGCCTGGGGGACAGATACGCAGTATTTT
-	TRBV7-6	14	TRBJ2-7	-	CASSLAAGVYEQYF	TGTGCCAGCAGCTTAGCTGCAGGGGTCTACGAGCAGTACTTC
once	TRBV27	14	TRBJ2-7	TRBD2	CATAEAGVSHEQYF	TGTGCCACCGCGGAAGCGGGAGTCTCCCACGAGCAGTACTTC
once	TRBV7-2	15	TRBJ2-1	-	CASSRQTGPYNEQFF	TGTGCCAGCAGCAGACAGACGGGACCCTACAATGAGCAGTTCTTC
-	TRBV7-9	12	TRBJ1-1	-	CASSLGGVEAFF	TGTGCCAGCAGCTTGGGAGGAGTTGAAGCTTTCTTT
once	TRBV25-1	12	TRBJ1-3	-	CASGGAGNTIYF	TGTGCCAGCGGGGGAGCGGGAAACACCATATATTTT
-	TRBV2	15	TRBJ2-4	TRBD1	CASSRDSGAKNIQYF	TGTGCCAGCAGTAGGGACAGTGGAGCCAAAAACATTCAGTACTTC
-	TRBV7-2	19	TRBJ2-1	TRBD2	CASSTGATSGGRSYNEQFF	TGTGCCAGCAGCACCGGGGCGACTAGCGGGGGCCGCTCCTACAATGAGCAGTTCTTC
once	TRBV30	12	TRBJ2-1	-	CAWTKNDNEQFF	TGTGCCTGGACCAAGAATGACAATGAGCAGTTCTTC
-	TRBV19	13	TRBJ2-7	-	CASSIAASYEQYF	TGTGCCAGTAGTATAGCAGCTTCCTACGAGCAGTACTTC
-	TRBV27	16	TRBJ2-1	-	CASRRTTGLSYNEQFF	TGTGCCAGCCGCAGGACGACAGGCCTCTCCTACAATGAGCAGTTCTTC
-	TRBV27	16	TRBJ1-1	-	CASSLGSPPMNTEAFF	TGTGCCAGCAGTTTAGGGTCACCTCCTATGAACACTGAAGCTTTCTTT
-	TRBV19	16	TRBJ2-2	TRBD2	CASRSSGGAPTGELFF	TGTGCCAGTAGATCTAGCGGGGGGGCACCCACCGGGGAGCTGTTTTTT
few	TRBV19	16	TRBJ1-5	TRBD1	CASSTLRDRADQPQHF	TGTGCCAGTAGTACCCTCCGGGACAGGGCAGACCAGCCCCAGCATTTT
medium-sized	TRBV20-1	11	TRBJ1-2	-	CSVGTDYGYTF	TGCAGCGTCGGGACGGACTATGGCTACACCTTC
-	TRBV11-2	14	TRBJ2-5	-	CASSLANTQETQYF	TGTGCCAGCAGCTTAGCGAACACGCAAGAGACCCAGTACTTC
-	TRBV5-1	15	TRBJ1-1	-	CASSLAGEGDTEAFF	TGCGCCAGCAGCTTGGCCGGGGAGGGGGACACTGAAGCTTTCTTT
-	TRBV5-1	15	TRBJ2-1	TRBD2	CASSLLAEPYNEQFF	TGCGCCAGCAGCTTACTAGCGGAGCCCTACAATGAGCAGTTCTTC
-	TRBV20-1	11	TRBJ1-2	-	CSASGQAGYTF	TGCAGTGCTAGCGGGCAGGCCGGCTACACCTTC
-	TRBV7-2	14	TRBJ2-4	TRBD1	CASSPRTGENIQYF	TGTGCCAGCAGCCCGAGGACAGGGGAAAACATTCAGTACTTC
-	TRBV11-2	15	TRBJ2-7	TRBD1	CASSLVVRQGYEQYF	TGTGCCAGCAGCTTAGTTGTGAGACAGGGTTACGAGCAGTACTTC
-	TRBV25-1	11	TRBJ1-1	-	CASSDYTEAFF	TGTGCCAGCAGTGATTACACTGAAGCTTTCTTT
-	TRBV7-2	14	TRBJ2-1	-	CASSLLTAANEQFF	TGTGCCAGCAGCTTACTAACGGCCGCCAATGAGCAGTTCTTC
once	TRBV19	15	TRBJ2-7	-	CASSMGGQFSYEQYF	TGTGCCAGTAGTATGGGGGGACAGTTCTCCTACGAGCAGTACTTC
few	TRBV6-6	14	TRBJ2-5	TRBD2	CATLGRVGQETQYF	TGTGCCACCCTAGGGAGGGTTGGTCAAGAGACCCAGTACTTC
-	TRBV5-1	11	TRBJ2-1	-	CASSLSNEQFF	TGCGCCAGCAGCTTGAGTAATGAGCAGTTCTTC
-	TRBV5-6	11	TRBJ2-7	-	CASSSSYEQYF	TGTGCCAGCAGTTCATCCTACGAGCAGTACTTC
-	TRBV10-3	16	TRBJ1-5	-	CAISESPRTGTQPQHF	TGTGCCATCAGTGAGTCCCCTAGGACGGGGACTCAGCCCCAGCATTTT
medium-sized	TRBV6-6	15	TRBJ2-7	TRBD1	CASRTGTGASYEQYF	TGTGCCAGCAGAACCGGGACAGGGGCCTCCTACGAGCAGTACTTC
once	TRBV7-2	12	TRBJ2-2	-	CASSFGAGELFF	TGTGCCAGCAGTTTTGGGGCCGGGGAGCTGTTTTTT